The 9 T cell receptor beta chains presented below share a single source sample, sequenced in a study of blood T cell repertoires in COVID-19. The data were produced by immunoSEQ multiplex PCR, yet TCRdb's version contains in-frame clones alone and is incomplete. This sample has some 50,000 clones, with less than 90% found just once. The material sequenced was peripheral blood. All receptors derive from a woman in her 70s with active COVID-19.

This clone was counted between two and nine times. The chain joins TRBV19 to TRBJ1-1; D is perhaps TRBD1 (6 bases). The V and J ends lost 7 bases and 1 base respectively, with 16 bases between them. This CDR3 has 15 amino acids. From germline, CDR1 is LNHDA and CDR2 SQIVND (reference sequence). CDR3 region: CASIVTGKGNTEAFF. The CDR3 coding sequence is TGTGCCAGTATCGTTACAGGGAAAGGGAACACTGAAGCTTTCTTT.

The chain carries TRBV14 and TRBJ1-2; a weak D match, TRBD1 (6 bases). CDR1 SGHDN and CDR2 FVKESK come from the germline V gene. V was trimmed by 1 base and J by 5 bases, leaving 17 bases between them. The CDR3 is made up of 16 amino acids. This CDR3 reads CASSQVDNRAAYGYTF. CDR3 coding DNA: TGTGCCAGCAGCCAAGTTGATAACAGGGCGGCATATGGCTACACCTTC.

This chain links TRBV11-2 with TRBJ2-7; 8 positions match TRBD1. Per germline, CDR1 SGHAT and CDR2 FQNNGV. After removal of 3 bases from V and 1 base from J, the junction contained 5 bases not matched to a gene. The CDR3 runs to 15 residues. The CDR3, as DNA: TGTGCCAGCAGCTTGGACAGGGAGATTTCCTACGAGCAGTACTTC. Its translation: CASSLDREISYEQYF.

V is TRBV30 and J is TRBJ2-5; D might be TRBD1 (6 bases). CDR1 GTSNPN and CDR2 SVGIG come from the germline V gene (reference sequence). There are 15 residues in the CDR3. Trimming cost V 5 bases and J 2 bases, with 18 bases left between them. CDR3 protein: CAWERDPQGQETQYF. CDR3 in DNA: TGTGCCTGGGAGAGGGATCCACAGGGACAAGAGACCCAGTACTTC. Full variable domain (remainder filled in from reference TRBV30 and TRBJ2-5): SQTIHQWPATLVQPVGSPLSLECTVEGTSNPNLYWYRQAAGRGLQLLFYSVGIGQISSEVPQNLSASRPQDRQFILSSKKLLLSDSGFYLCAWERDPQGQETQYFGPGTRLLVL.

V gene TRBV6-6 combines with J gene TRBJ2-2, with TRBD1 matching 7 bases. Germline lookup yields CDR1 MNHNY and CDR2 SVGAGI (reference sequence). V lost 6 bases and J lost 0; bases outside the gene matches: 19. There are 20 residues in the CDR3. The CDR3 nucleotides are TGTGCCAGCAGCCCAGTTTTTTCCTCGACAGGGCTGACGAACACCGGGGAGCTGTTTTTT. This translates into CASSPVFSSTGLTNTGELFF.

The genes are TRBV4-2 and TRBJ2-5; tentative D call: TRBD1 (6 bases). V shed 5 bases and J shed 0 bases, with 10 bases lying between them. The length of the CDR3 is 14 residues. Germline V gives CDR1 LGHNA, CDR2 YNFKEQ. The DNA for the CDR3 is TGTGCCAGCAGCACCCGGGACAACCAAGAGACCCAGTACTTC. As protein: CASSTRDNQETQYF.

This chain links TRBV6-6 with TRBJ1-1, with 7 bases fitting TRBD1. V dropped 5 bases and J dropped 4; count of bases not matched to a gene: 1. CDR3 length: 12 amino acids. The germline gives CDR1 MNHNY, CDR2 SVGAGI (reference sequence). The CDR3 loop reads CASSPGGTEAFF. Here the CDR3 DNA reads TGTGCCAGCAGTCCAGGGGGCACTGAAGCTTTCTTT.

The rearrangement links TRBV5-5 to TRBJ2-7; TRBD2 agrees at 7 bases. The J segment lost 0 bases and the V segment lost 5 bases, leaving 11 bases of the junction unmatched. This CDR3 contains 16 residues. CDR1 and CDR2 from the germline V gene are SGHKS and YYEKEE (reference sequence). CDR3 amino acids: CASSPWEGKNSYEQYF. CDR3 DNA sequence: TGTGCCAGCAGTCCATGGGAGGGCAAGAACTCCTACGAGCAGTACTTC.

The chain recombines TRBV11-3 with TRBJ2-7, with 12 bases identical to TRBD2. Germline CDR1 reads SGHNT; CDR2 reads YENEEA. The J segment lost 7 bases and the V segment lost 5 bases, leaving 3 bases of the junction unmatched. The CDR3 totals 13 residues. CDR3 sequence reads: CASSTGLAGEQYF. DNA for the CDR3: TGTGCCAGCAGCACCGGACTAGCGGGGGAGCAGTACTTC.